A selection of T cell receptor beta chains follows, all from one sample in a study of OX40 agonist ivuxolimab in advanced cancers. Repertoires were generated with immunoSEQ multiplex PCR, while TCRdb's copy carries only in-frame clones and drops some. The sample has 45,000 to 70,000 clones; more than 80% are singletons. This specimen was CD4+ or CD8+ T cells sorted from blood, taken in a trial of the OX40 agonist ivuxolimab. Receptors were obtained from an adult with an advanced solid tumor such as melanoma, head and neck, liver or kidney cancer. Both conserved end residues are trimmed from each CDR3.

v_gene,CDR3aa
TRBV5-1,ASRLGTSTYEQY
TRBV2,ASSEVRTGGTDTQY
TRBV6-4,ASSDAGGPSVFSYT
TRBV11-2,ASSPGSAGRRGNTIY
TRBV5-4,ASSLAGRNEQF
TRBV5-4,ASSRPGLGTDTQY
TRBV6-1,ASMGQGKSYNEQF
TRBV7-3,ASSLLGRGLNNEQF
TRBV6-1,ASSEPETQY
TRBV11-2,ASSLGGGDRGYNEQF
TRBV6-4,ASKPRSGSETGELF
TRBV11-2,ASSLGLGPGPETQY
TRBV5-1,ASRPGTENTGELF
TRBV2,ASSPGGTSSGNTIY
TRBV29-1,SVTTTGGYEQF
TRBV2,ASSEARGAGQPQH
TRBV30,AWSHRGDQPQH
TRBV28,ASHRQDTYEQY
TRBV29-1,SVVQGTDTQY
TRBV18,ASSPRGYEQF
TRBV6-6,ASSYLGTDGYT
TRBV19,ASSPLGTSGRSGELF
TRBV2,ASRILAVDYNEQF
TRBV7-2,ASSLEGPQFNNSPLH
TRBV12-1,ASSFLAGYNEQF
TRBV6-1,ASSVGVSYEQY
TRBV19,ASSVVGRADTQY
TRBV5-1,ASRASGPFNEKLF
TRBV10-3,AISPGRTEAF
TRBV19,ASSLGTERYGYT
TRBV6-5,ASFSGGHSPLH
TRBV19,ASSIGFRTDTTEAF
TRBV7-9,ASSLYRGGPYEQY
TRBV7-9,ASSLDDPLAAGELF
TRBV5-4,ASSWGTGTTDTQY
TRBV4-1,ASSQGTGVYGYT
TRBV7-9,ASSLGVQYKSGANVLT
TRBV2,ASSELSPSSTGELF
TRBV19,ASSLTSNTEAF
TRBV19,ASGRYQETQY
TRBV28,ASKTRNPGGNEQY
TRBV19,ASSISVTGLVPPPNQPQH
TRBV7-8,ASSVYGQGADYGYT
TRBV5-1,ASSPRDIYEQY
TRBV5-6,ASELGGARTEAF
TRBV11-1,ASSYAGGTSGTREQY
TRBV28,ASSITGQGANSYEQY
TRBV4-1,ASSQAAVGGLSYGYT
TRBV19,ASNYIGRTGGDYGYT
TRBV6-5,ASTLSRDRGETQY
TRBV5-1,ASSWGENRSGNTIY
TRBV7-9,ASSLAIILAGGSTDTQY
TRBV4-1,ASSQDAGAREAEAF
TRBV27,ASSHRDSGSDTQY
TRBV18,ASSPQRGDNEKLF
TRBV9,ASSVRRTSGNTGELF
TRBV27,ASSPGVGANVLT
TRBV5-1,ASSLEGQGGRGYT
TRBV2,ASRETGVSYEQY